This TCR beta chain came from a study of response to subunit inactivated influenza vaccine. TCRdb used MiXCR to reprocess the RT-PCR reads, holding one entry per CDR3 protein. The data hold hundreds of thousands of distinct CDR3 sequences, with 15% to 18% observed a single time. The CDR3 sequence is 12 residues long. Between the trimmed V and J ends, which lost 2 bases and 6 bases, there was a span of 8 bases. Germline V gives CDR1 KGHSH, CDR2 LQKENI. This clonotype has a handful of counts. This clonotype was obtained from a man between 50 and 59 years old who received an inactivated influenza vaccine. This material consisted of PBMCs from blood, taken 11 to 12 days after vaccination. The chain uses TRBV18 and TRBJ2-7; D may correspond to TRBD1 or TRBD2 (5 bases each). The CDR3 protein is CASSPGGFEQYF. The CDR3 DNA is TGTGCCAGCTCACCAGGGGGATTCGAGCAGTACTTC.